This TCR beta chain was observed in a study of siplizumab effects on memory and regulatory T cells. Assays covered around 10^5 TCR templates per sample. Sequencing used immunoSEQ multiplex PCR; TCRdb keeps in-frame clones, though not all of them. The sample records about 99,000 clones, 93% being singletons. V lost 3 bases and J lost 0, with 19 bases in between. In germline, CDR1 is SGHRS, CDR2 YFSETQ. This CDR3 has 18 amino acids. Material: Tregs sorted from blood. The TCR sequence derives from a human donor in good health. The chain links TRBV5-1 to TRBJ1-3; TRBD1 might be the D (5 bases). The DNA for the CDR3 is TGCGCCAGCAGCTGGAAGCCAACGACAGCCGTCTCTGGAAACACCATATATTTT. Encoded protein: CASSWKPTTAVSGNTIYF.